The next 25 T cell receptor beta chains were all read from a single sample in a study of cytomegalovirus exposure and HLA in healthy donors. PCR amplification relied on 60 Vbeta primers (plus 13 Jbeta primers). Repertoires were generated with immunoSEQ multiplex PCR, while TCRdb's copy carries only in-frame clones and drops some. Among roughly 120,000 clones listed, about two thirds were seen once. Sequenced: PBMCs. Receptors originate from a middle-aged woman in good health and CMV-seropositive.

The rearrangement joins TRBV9 to TRBJ1-6, with TRBD1 identical over 8 bases. This CDR3 comprises 15 residues. The V segment lost 4 bases and the J segment 6 bases; nucleotides outside the gene matches: 6. Germline CDR1 SGDLS, CDR2 YYNGEE. The CDR3 DNA sequence: TGTGCCAGCAGCACGACAGGGGCAACTAATTCACCCCTCCACTTT. Translated, it gives CASSTTGATNSPLHF.

The rearrangement uses TRBV9 and TRBJ2-1, with TRBD2 identical over 7 bases. This CDR3 is 17 amino acids long. The germline V gene has CDR1 SGDLS and CDR2 YYNGEE. J was trimmed by 0 bases and V by 2 bases; bases with no gene match: 8. The CDR3: CASSVSTRGSSYNEQFF. In DNA form, the CDR3 reads TGTGCCAGCAGCGTGAGTACGCGGGGGAGCTCCTACAATGAGCAGTTCTTC.

Only one count was recorded for this clone. V usage is TRBV6-5 and J usage is TRBJ1-2, with 9 positions matching TRBD1. The germline gives CDR1 MNHEY, CDR2 SVGAGI. V gave up 9 bases and J gave up 4 bases; unmatched junction bases: 9. The CDR3 contains 14 residues. CDR3 nucleotides: TGTGCCAGTCCGGGACAGGGAATTCCCTATGGCTACACCTTC. Translating gives CASPGQGIPYGYTF.

The chain employs TRBV7-8 and TRBJ2-1, with 9 bases identical to TRBD2. There are 15 residues in the CDR3. Germline V gives CDR1 SGHVS, CDR2 FQNEAQ. V lost 5 bases and J lost 2; bases outside the gene matches: 4. The CDR3 sequence: CASSLVAGAYNEQFF. CDR3 bases: TGTGCCAGCAGCCTAGTAGCGGGGGCCTACAATGAGCAGTTCTTC.

The count of this clone is one. The chain joins TRBV6-5 to TRBJ1-1; D remains ambiguous. With 6 bases removed from V and 1 base from J, the gap between germline ends came to 9 bases. CDR1 is MNHEY and CDR2 is SVGAGI in the germline V gene. The CDR3 has 13 residues. The CDR3 DNA reads TGTGCCAGCAGCCCCCCTTGGAACACTGAAGCTTTCTTT. Its translation is CASSPPWNTEAFF.

The rearrangement joins TRBV6-5 to TRBJ1-1; TRBD1 might be the D (6 bases). V was shortened by 6 bases and J by 0 bases, with 14 bases between the two germline ends. Looked up from germline, CDR1 is MNHEY and CDR2 is SVGAGI. CDR3 length equals 15 residues. This CDR3 reads CASSLGGPMNTEAFF. The CDR3 coding sequence is TGTGCCAGCAGCCTGGGGGGGCCAATGAACACTGAAGCTTTCTTT.

The V gene is TRBV7-2, the J gene TRBJ1-2; 7 nucleotides align to TRBD1. From germline, CDR1 is SGHTA and CDR2 FQGNSA. Germline trimming cut 5 bases from V and 7 bases from J; bases unmatched to any gene: 13. This CDR3 contains 15 residues. The CDR3, as DNA: TGTGCCAGCAGCCTCTCCTTGCAGACAGGGTTTGGCTACACCTTC. This translates into CASSLSLQTGFGYTF.

DNA for the CDR3: TGTGCCAGCAGCTTGTTGTCGGGACAGGGGGGAGTGTTGGCTGGCTACACCTTC. It translates to CASSLLSGQGGVLAGYTF. V and J are TRBV5-6 and TRBJ1-2; 11 bases line up with TRBD1. The CDR3 runs to 18 residues. V lost 1 base and J lost 7; bases outside the gene matches: 15. Germline assignment: CDR1 SGHDT and CDR2 YYEEEE.

This clone was seen only a few times. The gene calls are TRBV6-5 and TRBJ2-7; 7 positions agree with TRBD1. The CDR3 extends over 14 amino acids. Germline V gene sequence: CDR1 MNHEY, CDR2 SVGAGI. Trimming took 6 bases from V and 0 from J; bases not matched to a gene: 5. CDR3 DNA sequence: TGTGCCAGCAGAGGGACAGTGACCTCCTACGAGCAGTACTTC. As protein: CASRGTVTSYEQYF.

Note on this clone: At one of its ends the junction is not consistent with the germline gene, which may arise from a read error. The chain has TRBV15 and TRBJ2-2, with D perhaps matching TRBD2 (6 bases). Germline assignment: CDR1 LNHNV and CDR2 YYDKDF (reference sequence). The CDR3 covers 15 residues. CDR3 sequence (DNA): TGTGCCACCAGAGTGGAGGGGACGAACGCCGGGGAGCTGTTTTTT. This translates into CATRVEGTNAGELFF. The full variable domain, in which reference TRBV15 and TRBJ2-2 provide the parts outside the CDR3, is DAMVIQNPRYQVTQFGKPVTLSCSQTLNHNVMYWYQQKSSQAPKLLFHYYDKDFNNEADTPDNFQSRRPNTSFCFLDIRSPGLGDTAMYLCATRVEGTNAGELFFGEGSRLTVL.

The V call is TRBV7-6, the J call TRBJ1-1, with a weak D call TRBD1 (5 bases). The CDR3 contains 14 residues. The V and J ends lost 1 base and 1 base respectively, with 7 bases between them. CDR1 is SGHVS, CDR2 FNYEAQ, per germline. CDR3: CASSLGTGNTEAFF. DNA for the CDR3: TGTGCCAGCAGCTTAGGCACAGGGAACACTGAAGCTTTCTTT.

The chain couples TRBV7-2 to TRBJ1-6, with 7 bases lining up with TRBD1. Germline V gene data show CDR1 as SGHTA and CDR2 as FQGNSA. The V segment lost 5 bases and the J segment 4 bases; nucleotides outside the gene matches: 8. There are 16 residues in the CDR3. This chain's CDR3 is CASSPKDRAYNSPLHF. CDR3 nucleotide sequence: TGTGCCAGCAGCCCTAAAGACAGGGCGTATAATTCACCCCTCCACTTT.

V gene TRBV14 combines with J gene TRBJ2-5; TRBD2 agrees at 10 bases. Germline-derived CDR1 and CDR2 are SGHDN and FVKESK. The CDR3 is 16 amino acids. Trimming removed 4 bases from V and 5 bases from J; junction bases left unmatched: 10. Here the CDR3 reads CASSPQRGGLPETQYF. CDR3 in DNA: TGTGCCAGCAGCCCACAGCGGGGGGGCCTTCCGGAGACCCAGTACTTC.

This clone was found a few times. The CDR3 sequence is CSAGTGGYEQYF. CDR3 nucleotides: TGCAGCGCCGGGACAGGGGGCTACGAGCAGTACTTC. This rearrangement joins TRBV29-1 to TRBJ2-5; 11 bases are shared with TRBD1. The J call may not be correct, given that the DNA end is closer to TRBJ2-7. The germline CDR1 and CDR2 sequences are SQVTM and ANQGSEA. The CDR3 contains 12 residues.

As DNA, the CDR3 is TGTGCCAGCAGCCCCAGGACAGGGGGCTACGAGCAGTACTTC. It translates to CASSPRTGGYEQYF. The chain couples TRBV5-6 to TRBJ2-7; TRBD1 matches 10 bases. The V gene's germline CDR1 is SGHDT and CDR2 YYEEEE. J lost 3 bases, V lost 4 bases, and 4 bases had no gene match. There are 14 residues in the CDR3. Supplemented by reference TRBV5-6 and TRBJ2-7, the full variable domain reads DAGVTQSPTHLIKTRGQQVTLRCSPKSGHDTVSWYQQALGQGPQFIFQYYEEEERQRGNFPDRFSGHQFPNYSSELNVNALLLGDSALYLCASSPRTGGYEQYFGPGTRLTVT.

The chain uses TRBV7-2 and TRBJ1-1, with TRBD1 as a possible D gene (6 bases). CDR1 and CDR2 (germline): SGHTA, FQGNSA. V was cut by 6 bases and J by 8 bases, with 22 bases left in between. The CDR3 is 15 residues long. The CDR3 region is CASSPSGTTVTEAFF. CDR3 coding DNA: TGTGCCAGCAGTCCGTCCGGGACAACCGTAACCGAAGCTTTCTTT.

This chain uses TRBV7-2 with TRBJ1-1; TRBD1 might be the D (6 bases). This CDR3 is built from 12 residues. Germline V gene lookup returns CDR1 SGHTA and CDR2 FQGNSA. Deletions cut 4 bases from V and 6 bases from J, with 9 bases between. CDR3 region: CASSWGRSEAFF. Written as DNA, the CDR3 is TGTGCCAGCAGCTGGGGGCGGTCTGAAGCTTTCTTT.

The genes are TRBV25-1 and TRBJ1-1; TRBD1 is a possible D gene (6 bases). CDR3 length equals 14 residues. Trimming took off 4 bases at V and 5 bases at J, with 14 bases between the two ends. Germline CDR1 is MGHDK and CDR2 is SYGVNS. The CDR3 loop reads CASSATGRVTEAFF. CDR3 DNA: TGTGCCAGCAGTGCTACAGGGAGGGTAACTGAAGCTTTCTTT.

Notes on this clone: The junction departs from the called germline gene at one end, perhaps through a read error. This chain connects TRBV9 to TRBJ2-7; 7 bases align to TRBD1. CDR1 is SGDLS, CDR2 YYNGEE, per germline. There are 13 residues in the CDR3. This CDR3 is CVSSARDSDKQYF. CDR3 DNA sequence: TGTGTCAGCAGCGCCCGGGACAGTGACAAGCAGTACTTC.

This chain connects TRBV5-1 to TRBJ2-2; TRBD2 aligns across 7 bases. The germline V gene has CDR1 SGHRS and CDR2 YFSETQ. This CDR3 contains 16 residues. Germline trimming cut 4 bases from V and 5 bases from J; bases unmatched to any gene: 11. CDR3 amino acids: CASSVGAYGGTGELFF. CDR3 DNA sequence: TGCGCCAGCAGCGTCGGAGCGTACGGGGGGACCGGGGAGCTGTTTTTT.

The gene calls are TRBV15 and TRBJ2-1; no firm D call. V dropped 5 bases and J dropped 0 bases, with 8 bases sitting between them. The CDR3 loop spans 14 amino acids. Germline-derived CDR1 and CDR2 are LNHNV and YYDKDF (reference sequence). The CDR3 here is CATSGGGSYNEQFF. The CDR3 region has the DNA TGTGCCACCAGCGGCGGTGGCTCCTACAATGAGCAGTTCTTC.

This clone was recorded once. The rearrangement joins TRBV2 to TRBJ2-1; 14 nucleotides agree with TRBD2. Germline V gene lookup returns CDR1 SNHLY and CDR2 FYNNEI. The CDR3 extends over 15 amino acids. V was clipped by 6 bases and J by 7 bases; unmatched bases: 5. The CDR3 is CASSPTSGGANEQFF. The CDR3 DNA follows: TGTGCCAGCAGCCCGACTAGCGGGGGGGCAAATGAGCAGTTCTTC.

This clone was observed a handful of times. The J gene is TRBJ2-3, the V gene TRBV6-1; D ambiguous. CDR1 and CDR2 from the germline V gene are MNHNS and SASEGT. CDR3 length equals 14 residues. The ends were cut back, 6 bases at V and 1 base at J, with 11 bases in the middle. The CDR3 protein is CASSPRVRTDTQYF. The CDR3 DNA is TGTGCCAGCAGCCCCCGAGTTCGCACAGATACGCAGTATTTT.

This clone has only a few counts. The chain joins TRBV7-2 to TRBJ2-1; 11 bases align to TRBD2. Trimming cost V 5 bases and J 4 bases; bases outside gene matches: 4. Germline V CDR1 and CDR2: SGHTA, FQGNSA. This CDR3 has 15 amino acids. CDR3: CASSPGTSGYNEQFF. The CDR3 DNA is TGTGCCAGCAGCCCGGGGACTAGCGGATACAATGAGCAGTTCTTC.

V usage is TRBV4-3 and J usage is TRBJ1-1; no clear D gene. The V end lost 0 bases, the J end lost 2 bases, and 7 bases lay between the germline ends. CDR1 is LGHNA and CDR2 is YSLEER in the germline V gene. This CDR3 has 14 residues. The CDR3 bases are TGCGCCAGCAGCCAAGAGGAGGATAACACTGAAGCTTTCTTT. Its translation: CASSQEEDNTEAFF.